This TCR beta chain was documented in a study of blood T cell repertoires in COVID-19. Whole-study context: Italy, Spain and the United States were the sources of the convalescent and acute COVID-19 samples.

Trimming cost V 1 base and J 0 bases, with 19 bases left between them. Germline V lookup: CDR1 MNHEY, CDR2 SMNVEV (reference sequence). This CDR3 spans 19 amino acids. This clone was picked up one time. Profiled with immunoSEQ multiplex PCR; TCRdb holds only in-frame clones, not every one. Of 250,000 to 300,000 clones listed, around 81% are singletons. The receptor's source is a woman aged 55-75 years with active or convalescent COVID-19. Sequenced material: peripheral blood. The chain carries TRBV27 and TRBJ2-4; possibly TRBD2 for D (6 bases). CDR3 nucleotide sequence: TGTGCCAGCAGTTTATTCGCTCCGGGGACTTCGCTAGCCAAAAACATTCAGTACTTC. Amino acids: CASSLFAPGTSLAKNIQYF.